Presented here are 25 T cell receptor beta chains from one specimen sequenced in a study of blood T cells in healthy people across ages (dated by TCRdb to about 2015). Receptors were amplified or captured by 5' RACE. This sample was sequenced with an Illumina HiSeq 2500. A second PCR of about 6 to 11 cycles was performed with a sample-barcoded 5' primer and a J-beta primer mix. TCRdb reprocessing: public reads trimmed at Q25 with fastp, clones called with MiXCR, in-frame beta chains kept. One record per CDR3 amino acid sequence lists the most common genes and DNA. The sample table holds 700,000 to 900,000 distinct CDR3 sequences, of which roughly 25% were seen once. In total, the top ten clones hold around 2.9% of the sample. These sequences were also reported in another study, on T cells of mothers and their children.

What was sequenced was blood. These receptor sequences come from a boy between 10 and 17 years old in good health.

V gene TRBV7-9 combines with J gene TRBJ2-1; TRBD2 might be the D (6 bases). The J call is uncertain, as TRBJ2-5 better fits the DNA end. Germline V CDR1 and CDR2: SEHNR, FQNEAQ (reference sequence). The CDR3 length is 14 residues. For the CDR3, the DNA is TGTGCCAGCAGCTACGGGTGGAGGGAGGAGACCCAGTACTTC. Residues: CASSYGWREETQYF.

This clonotype occurred a few times. The chain links TRBV6-6 to TRBJ1-5, with TRBD1 as a possible D gene (5 bases). CDR1 MNHNY and CDR2 SVGAGI come from the germline V gene (reference sequence). The CDR3 is 15 amino acids. With 6 bases removed from V and 3 bases from J, the gap between germline ends came to 15 bases. CDR3 residues: CASRPGTFSNQPQHF. Written as DNA, the CDR3 is TGTGCCAGCAGGCCCGGGACCTTTTCCAATCAGCCCCAGCATTTT.

This clonotype was found a few times. V usage is TRBV28 and J usage is TRBJ2-2; maybe TRBD2 (5 bases). CDR1 is MDHEN, CDR2 SYDVKM, per germline. Trimming left V 1 base short and J 5 bases short, with 8 bases between. The CDR3 totals 14 residues. CDR3 sequence reads: CASSLFGETGELFF. CDR3 nucleotides: TGTGCCAGCAGTTTATTCGGGGAAACCGGGGAGCTGTTTTTT. The complete variable domain, with remaining parts taken from reference TRBV28 and TRBJ2-2, reads DVKVTQSSRYLVKRTGEKVFLECVQDMDHENMFWYRQDPGLGLRLIYFSYDVKMKEKGDIPEGYSVSREKKERFSLILESASTNQTSMYLCASSLFGETGELFFGEGSRLTVL.

The CDR3 region is CASSYVFSSYNEQFF. As DNA, the CDR3 is TGTGCCAGCAGTTACGTCTTTAGCTCCTACAATGAGCAGTTCTTC. The gene calls are TRBV6-2 or TRBV6-3 and TRBJ2-1; no firm D call. CDR1 and CDR2 (germline): MNHEY, SVGEGT. The CDR3 has 15 amino acids. V was pared by 2 bases and J by 0 bases, with 8 bases between.

This chain uses TRBV12-3 or TRBV12-4 with TRBJ2-5; D is ambiguous. V was clipped by 9 bases and J by 3 bases, with 5 bases between them. The CDR3 loop spans 10 amino acids. The CDR3 DNA reads as TGTGCCAGGATTGAAGAGACCCAGTACTTC. It yields the protein CARIEETQYF.

The V gene is TRBV5-1, the J gene TRBJ1-4; D might be TRBD1 (5 bases). Germline V gene lookup returns CDR1 SGHRS and CDR2 YFSETQ. This CDR3 has 15 amino acids. V was shortened by 5 bases and J by 3 bases, with 14 bases between the two germline ends. DNA of the CDR3: TGCGCCAGCAGTATCTCTGGGGGATCTAATGAAAAACTGTTTTTT. The encoded protein is CASSISGGSNEKLFF.

This clonotype was seen more than once but under ten times. This chain connects TRBV2 to TRBJ2-7; D unresolved. With 6 bases removed from V and 2 bases from J, the gap between germline ends came to 14 bases. The CDR3 covers 14 residues. Germline V gene lookup returns CDR1 SNHLY and CDR2 FYNNEI. As DNA, the CDR3 is TGTGCCAGCAGATACCGAGAGACAACCTACGAGCAGTACTTC. The encoded protein is CASRYRETTYEQYF.

This clonotype has more than one count but fewer than ten. The chain is built from TRBV28 and TRBJ2-2; D is undetermined. CDR3 length equals 12 residues. V was clipped by 4 bases and J by 5 bases, with 5 bases between them. CDR1 MDHEN and CDR2 SYDVKM come from the germline V gene. For the CDR3, the DNA is TGTGCCAGCAGTTACGTAACCGGGGAGCTGTTTTTT. It codes for CASSYVTGELFF.

This clonotype was seen ten or more times. The chain joins TRBV7-2 to TRBJ2-5; 9 positions agree with TRBD2. Looked up from germline, CDR1 is SGHTA and CDR2 is FQGNSA. J lost 2 bases, V lost 5 bases, and 6 bases had no gene match. This CDR3 has 15 amino acids. The DNA for the CDR3 is TGTGCCAGCAGCCGGAGCGGGGGGCCACAAGAGACCCAGTACTTC. This sequence encodes CASSRSGGPQETQYF.

This clonotype was found a few times. The chain is built from TRBV28 and TRBJ2-7; 9 bases line up with TRBD2. Trimming at V came to 4 bases and at J to 3 bases, leaving 7 bases not matched to a gene. Germline CDR1 is MDHEN and CDR2 is SYDVKM. The CDR3 runs to 15 residues. CDR3 sequence: CASSSPAGGNYEQYF. The CDR3 DNA follows: TGTGCCAGCAGTTCCCCAGCGGGGGGCAACTACGAGCAGTACTTC. Filled out from reference TRBV28 and TRBJ2-7, the complete variable domain reads DVKVTQSSRYLVKRTGEKVFLECVQDMDHENMFWYRQDPGLGLRLIYFSYDVKMKEKGDIPEGYSVSREKKERFSLILESASTNQTSMYLCASSSPAGGNYEQYFGPGTRLTVT.

V gene TRBV6-1 combines with J gene TRBJ2-5; TRBD2 aligns across 9 bases. The end of the DNA aligns better with TRBJ2-7, so the J call may be wrong. CDR1 and CDR2 (germline): MNHNS, SASEGT. The CDR3 sequence is 16 residues long. This CDR3 reads CASSVREGTFSYEQYF. The CDR3 DNA reads as TGTGCCAGCAGTGTGCGGGAGGGGACTTTTTCCTACGAGCAGTACTTC.

The rearrangement links TRBV6-2 or TRBV6-3 to TRBJ2-3, with 7 bases matching TRBD1. J lost 3 bases, V lost 6 bases, and 15 bases had no gene match. Germline values: CDR1 MNHEY, CDR2 SVGEGT. This CDR3 has 17 amino acids. CDR3 bases: TGTGCCAGCAGCACCCCTTTTCCAGGGGGAACGACAGATACGCAGTATTTT. Translating it yields CASSTPFPGGTTDTQYF.

The rearrangement links TRBV4-1 to TRBJ2-5; the D gene is possibly TRBD2 (6 bases). The tail of the sequence fits TRBJ2-7 better, so the J call may be wrong. The CDR3 covers 18 residues. Germline-derived CDR1 and CDR2 are MGHRA and YSYEKL. CDR3 sequence reads: CASSQPPGDPLILREQYF. The CDR3 DNA reads as TGCGCCAGCAGCCAACCCCCGGGGGACCCTTTAATACTTCGCGAGCAGTACTTC.

The chain is built from TRBV29-1 and TRBJ1-3, with D hard to call. CDR3 length: 15 amino acids. The germline V gene has CDR1 SQVTM and CDR2 ANQGSEA. The ends were cut back, 4 bases at V and 0 bases at J, with 13 bases in the middle. CDR3 region: CSVVTPLISGNTIYF. In DNA, the CDR3 is TGCAGCGTTGTGACTCCCCTTATCTCTGGAAACACCATATATTTT.

This clonotype has ten or more counts. The chain recombines TRBV6-5 with TRBJ1-4, with D perhaps TRBD1 (6 bases). The CDR3 runs 15 residues. Trimming removed 0 bases from V and 8 bases from J, with 13 bases in between. Germline V gene sequence: CDR1 MNHEY, CDR2 SVGAGI. CDR3 nucleotides: TGTGCCAGCAGTTACTCGGGGCAGGGGAGCGAAAAACTGTTTTTT. It encodes CASSYSGQGSEKLFF.

The chain uses TRBV7-9 and TRBJ2-2; 8 bases are a match to TRBD1. The CDR3 is 16 amino acids. Trimming cost V 7 bases and J 5 bases; bases outside gene matches: 12. CDR1 and CDR2 from the germline V gene are SEHNR and FQNEAQ (reference sequence). The DNA for the CDR3 is TGTGCCAGCACCCGTCAGGACAGGGCCATAACCGGGGAGCTGTTTTTT. Protein sequence: CASTRQDRAITGELFF.

J is TRBJ2-7 and V is TRBV28; TRBD1 agrees at 9 bases. Germline CDR1 MDHEN, CDR2 SYDVKM. The trim removed 7 bases at V and 1 base at J, leaving 11 bases unmatched. CDR3 length equals 16 residues. As DNA, the CDR3 is TGTGCCAGCATCAAAACTTGGGGACAGGGTTCCTACGAGCAGTACTTC. As protein: CASIKTWGQGSYEQYF.

The V call is TRBV5-1, the J call TRBJ2-5; 9 bases line up with TRBD2. This CDR3 is built from 16 residues. Germline V gene sequence: CDR1 SGHRS, CDR2 YFSETQ. Trimming took 4 bases from V and 1 from J; bases not matched to a gene: 8. Written as DNA, the CDR3 is TGCGCCAGCAGCCCGGGGTCTAGCGGGGCCCAAGAGACCCAGTACTTC. Its protein is CASSPGSSGAQETQYF.

Only a few counts were recorded for this clonotype. This chain uses TRBV28 with TRBJ2-7, with 9 positions matching TRBD1. With 6 bases clipped from V and 5 bases from J, the junction kept 11 bases outside the gene matches. The germline CDR1 and CDR2 sequences are MDHEN and SYDVKM. CDR3 length: 15 amino acids. CDR3 nucleotides: TGTGCCAGCAGCCTAACCGGGACAGGGCCGAACGAGCAGTACTTC. It is translated as CASSLTGTGPNEQYF.

The chain couples TRBV20-1 to TRBJ2-1, with a possible D match to TRBD1 (5 bases). Germline lookup yields CDR1 DFQATT and CDR2 SNEGSKA (reference sequence). The germline V and J ends were trimmed by 1 base and 5 bases, with 12 bases remaining between them. The CDR3 consists of 14 residues. The CDR3 DNA sequence: TGCAGTGCTAGAGTACGGCAGGGCCACAATGAGCAGTTCTTC. Protein sequence: CSARVRQGHNEQFF.

This chain's CDR3 is CAIRRGQGSYNEQFF. The CDR3 DNA sequence: TGTGCCATCAGGCGGGGACAGGGCTCATACAATGAGCAGTTCTTC. V usage is TRBV10-3 and J usage is TRBJ2-1; 9 nucleotides match TRBD1. V lost 6 bases and J lost 4; bases outside the gene matches: 7. This CDR3 spans 15 amino acids. CDR1 is ENHRY, CDR2 SYGVKD, per germline.

The chain employs TRBV4-1 and TRBJ2-5; D assignment may be TRBD1 or TRBD2 (5 bases each). Trimming stripped 1 base from V and 6 bases from J, with 15 bases between. The germline V gene has CDR1 MGHRA and CDR2 YSYEKL. This CDR3 is 15 amino acids long. CDR3 amino acids: CASSQGLTEGKTQYF. DNA for the CDR3: TGCGCCAGCAGCCAAGGGTTGACAGAGGGGAAGACCCAGTACTTC.

This chain links TRBV4-1 with TRBJ1-1, with no clear D. The CDR3 covers 13 residues. CDR1 is MGHRA, CDR2 YSYEKL, per germline. V shed 4 bases and J shed 3 bases, with 9 bases lying between them. CDR3 bases: TGCGCCAGCAGCCGCATCGGTGACACTGAAGCTTTCTTT. This sequence encodes CASSRIGDTEAFF.

The rearrangement joins TRBV15 to TRBJ2-3; weak D call: TRBD2 (5 bases). CDR3 size: 15 residues. The V gene's germline CDR1 is LNHNV and CDR2 YYDKDF (reference sequence). The ends were cut back, 3 bases at V and 3 bases at J, with 13 bases in the middle. CDR3 sequence: CATSSPGEGTDTQYF. The CDR3 DNA reads TGTGCCACCAGCAGTCCCGGAGAGGGAACAGATACGCAGTATTTT.

In its sample, this clonotype was seen a few times. This chain links TRBV5-1 with TRBJ1-2, with a tentative D call TRBD1 (5 bases). This CDR3 comprises 17 residues. The germline V and J ends were trimmed by 4 bases and 4 bases, with 23 bases remaining between them. Per germline, CDR1 SGHRS and CDR2 YFSETQ. DNA of the CDR3: TGCGCCAGCAGCACTACCAGGGACGGGGGATTGCCCTATGGCTACACCTTC. Its translation is CASSTTRDGGLPYGYTF. The variable domain in full, completed from reference TRBV5-1 and TRBJ1-2, reads KAGVTQTPRYLIKTRGQQVTLSCSPISGHRSVSWYQQTPGQGLQFLFEYFSETQRNKGNFPGRFSGRQFSNSRSEMNVSTLELGDSALYLCASSTTRDGGLPYGYTFGSGTRLTVV.